The present T cell receptor beta chain was sequenced within a study of cytomegalovirus exposure and HLA in healthy donors (dated by TCRdb to about 2017). For context, the study as a whole: In an earlier analysis of under 750 of the donors, 276 Gb of sequence data and some 100 million unique TCR beta sequences from about 180 million T cells were reported. In a later analysis, previously published TCR beta repertoires from 550 to 750 donors were re-analyzed and high-resolution HLA genotyping was added so that TCR occurrence patterns could be studied. Because of strong linkage in the cohort, five DR-DQ haplotypes were treated as single units for association and clustering. All discovery cohort repertoires had been generated using a single sequencing platform. Donor age, sex, ethnicity and CMV serostatus were compiled together with the repertoire data. A separate validation cohort of about 110 different subjects was used in addition to the 666-subject first cohort. Using immunosequencing, the study profiled T cell repertoires from 500 to 800 subjects and related those repertoires to cytomegalovirus serostatus. Genome-wide SNP genotypes for about 55% of the roughly 670 donors were used in a later genetic analysis, which treated that subset as a discovery cohort. Both class I and class II loci were covered by HLA typing, at four-digit resolution. The aim of the study was to test whether cataloging public T cell receptors could identify signatures of past pathogen exposure. High-throughput TCR immunosequencing, statistical association of individual TCRs with disease status, and machine learning were combined to predict cytomegalovirus infection status. In the later analysis, no new phenotypic data were used to find candidate immune exposures; instead, reliance was placed on TCR beta sequences and their occurrence across donors. The number of typed donors differed by locus: about 620-640 for A, B, C, DRB1 and DQB1; 500 to 550 for DQA1; approximately 610 for DPA1; and around 470 for DPB1. Roughly 320 gigabases of sequencing data and around 85 million unique TCR sequences made up an early release that covered some 640 HLA-typed donors. Among 300 to 500 genotyped donors of the cohort, an average of approximately 240,000 unique TCR beta nucleotide sequences was sequenced per donor, of which roughly 17% were non-productive. An earlier analysis of roughly 580 of the donors used high-throughput TCR beta sequencing to judge whether each TCR beta V gene segment behaved as functional or pseudogenic. Of the approximately 400 genotyped donors, 81% were placed in the genetic ancestry cluster associated with self-reported Caucasian donors.

The full study reports these points: A few of the identified cytomegalovirus-associated TCR beta chains were confirmed in vitro to be specific for cytomegalovirus antigens. In a later genetic analysis, a missense DCLRE1C variant was associated with V-gene and J-gene trimming of TCR beta chains, and the association was replicated in an independent cohort. A later analysis found that HLA-associated TCR beta chains were more clonally expanded and had lower generation probabilities than equally common non-associated chains. At a false discovery rate of 0.05, a later analysis linked around 17,000 TCR beta sequences to specific HLA alleles. The only immune exposure information available for the cohort was CMV serostatus. According to a later analysis, parvovirus B19, influenza, CMV and Epstein-Barr virus appeared linked to several top co-occurrence clusters. According to the authors, the approach could potentially be generalized to other disease states and immunological phenotypes. The study listed around 160 TCR beta chains as associated with cytomegalovirus. A later analysis found that most CMV-associated TCR beta chains appeared HLA-restricted, with HLA associations seemingly driven largely by CMV exposure. Broadly in line with IMGT annotations, most TCR beta V segments showed up in productive rearrangements about 90% or about 30% of the time in an earlier analysis of a few hundred of the donors. Correlated functional status among segregating V segments might be attributable to linkage disequilibrium, but an unknown experimental factor could not be ruled out. A group of highly shared sequence variants was considered likely to be a technical artifact of the sequencing pipeline. Because some donors lacked HLA typing at each locus, the association tests relied only on the typed subset. The cohort was sequenced for TCR beta chains only, and without alpha or paired-chain data the features that could be detected were limited. The earlier analysis of 450 to 700 of the donors excluded some 16 rarely observed V segments, including chromosome 9 orphons, because counts were too low. Sequencing depth was assumed to be roughly uniform across donors in the presence/absence analyses, though that assumption may not hold. Some IMGT-functional V segments, including TRBV6-2 and TRBV6-3, could not be distinguished by the 87-base-pair reads and were therefore excluded. When HLA alleles, especially DR and DQ, strongly co-occurred, TCR associations were difficult to assign to individual alleles. Compared with the 666-donor mean, donors in an Asian-associated ancestry cluster had fewer N-insertions in productive TCRs, according to a later genetic analysis. A further reported finding was that TCR beta sequences accurately predicted the HLA-A and HLA-B alleles for most subjects in the first cohort. The classifier was reported to diagnose cytomegalovirus status with high specificity and sensitivity in both the original cohort and the validation cohort. In a later analysis, TCR association rates were found to vary across HLA loci, with the most associated TCRs seen for DRB1 alleles and the fewest for HLA-C alleles. Most TCR sequences were observed very rarely across donors, whereas some public TCRs were present in many individuals.

Library preparation used the immunoSEQ multiplex PCR assay. For the multiplex PCR, a mixture combining 60 forward primers for TCR Vbeta segments and 13 reverse primers for TCR Jbeta segments was used. The CDR3 region of rearranged TCR beta genes was amplified from genomic DNA with a multiplex PCR assay. The amplified TCR beta libraries were sequenced on the Illumina HiSeq System as 87-base-pair reads. As for how the authors treated the data: A later analysis counted approximately 76 million unique TCR beta chains across the roughly 700 repertoires, and about 10 million of these chains were shared by at least two donors. To remove PCR and sequencing errors, raw reads were error-corrected and collapsed into unique sequences using a nearest-neighbor algorithm that merged closely related sequences. To assign V, D and J gene segments, CDR3 sequences were aligned to IMGT reference sequences. For a sequence to be retained, at least a six-nucleotide match to both a V gene segment and a J gene segment was required. A rearrangement counted as productive if the CDR3 had no stop codons and remained in frame with V and J, and every other rearrangement counted as non-productive. Following IMGT convention, CDR3 was defined as the stretch from the second conserved V-encoded cysteine to the conserved J-encoded phenylalanine. In an earlier analysis of more than 550 of the donors, sequences lacking an unambiguous match to a single V gene segment were excluded. In an earlier analysis of a few hundred of the donors, a V segment was called functional when productive rearrangements were above 56.7%, and segregating when the standard deviation between donors exceeded 5%. A statistical classification framework was built to diagnose cytomegalovirus status from the catalog of TCR beta chain sequences. In a later analysis, V and J genes were assigned by comparing TCR nucleotide sequences against IMGT/GENE-DB human TR gene sequences. In a later analysis, CDR3 sequences and most-parsimonious VDJ recombination scenarios were assigned using the TCRdist pipeline. In a later analysis, each TCR beta chain was defined by its CDR3 amino acid sequence together with its V-gene family, and reads without a unique V-gene family were excluded. A later analysis removed nearly 600 highly shared, low-generation-probability nucleotide sequences to deal with suspected cross-contamination and a sequencing artifact. For each public chain, a later analysis derived a clonal expansion index from normalized ranks of inferred template counts within each repertoire. In a later analysis, generation probabilities were computed with a VDJ recombination model fitted to out-of-frame rearrangements, and the resulting probabilities were checked against IGoR. Hypergeometric tests were used in a later analysis to score TCR-TCR, TCR-HLA and TCR-CMV co-occurrence, with a repertoire-size bias correction applied to the TCR pairs. A later analysis estimated false discovery rates by permuting HLA or CMV assignments 20 times. In a later analysis, co-occurring TCRs were grouped using DBSCAN, with TCRdist sequence similarity added in when clustering inside HLA-allele-positive subsets. For co-occurrence clustering, repertoires with fewer than 30,000 or more than 120,000 public chains were excluded, along with a handful of repertoires with anomalous nucleotide sharing. Here the immuneACCESS table is served through TCRdb, limited to in-frame sequences with V and J called. Missing clones are a known gap in these copies; in checked studies unresolved V genes cover under half, and the rest lacks a known reason. D and trimming were read from the DNA, whereas the V and J calls and clone size are those reported in that table. The sample has around 100,000 clones on record. The top ten hold 6.8% of the sample.

Regarding this clone: Which antigen it targets is not known.

V lost 0 bases and J lost 3 bases; the stretch between them is 9 bases long. Reading the germline V gene gives CDR1 LGHNA and CDR2 YSLEER. The CDR3 has 15 amino acids, counting the end cysteine and phenylalanine. The CDR3 DNA has 45 bases and is translated from base 1. The cohort was made up of about 610 healthy bone marrow donors. At the time of sampling, all cohort members were nominally healthy, though unrecorded immune exposures were likely present. The donor tested CMV seropositive, placing the donor among the roughly 300 seropositive members of the cohort. Each donor provided a peripheral blood sample, and peripheral blood mononuclear cells were used for TCR beta sequencing. The Qiagen DNeasy Blood Extraction Kit was used to extract genomic DNA from the blood cell samples.

Input material: PBMCs. The TCR originated in a man aged 35-49 years in good health and CMV-seropositive. The rearranged segments are TRBV4-3 and TRBJ1-5; TRBD1 could be the D gene, as 5 bases match. Here is the DNA: TGCGCCAGCAGCCAAGATCGGGGGGACAATCAGCCCCAGCATTTT. This translates into CASSQDRGDNQPQHF.